These 20 T cell receptor beta chains originate from one sample sequenced in a study of CD4 T cells in relation to SARS-CoV-2 and coronaviruses. Method: immunoSEQ multiplex PCR; TCRdb's copy keeps in-frame clones and lacks some. Seen here are some 35,000 clones, approximately 90% observed once, and the top ten hold roughly a tenth. The sample was memory CD4+ T cells from PBMCs. These receptors were taken from an adult with COVID-19.

The rearrangement uses TRBV11-3 and TRBJ2-3; 11 nucleotides line up with TRBD1. The V gene end was trimmed by 5 bases and the J gene end by 0 bases; junction bases not matched to a gene: 10. The CDR3 is 18 residues long. Germline loops: CDR1 SGHNT, CDR2 YENEEA. The CDR3 protein is CASSGPGQGGLSTDTQYF. In nucleotides, the CDR3 is TGTGCCAGCAGCGGACCGGGACAGGGGGGACTGAGCACAGATACGCAGTATTTT. The complete variable domain, with remaining parts taken from reference TRBV11-3 and TRBJ2-3, reads EAGVVQSPRYKIIEKKQPVAFWCNPISGHNTLYWYLQNLGQGPELLIRYENEEAVDDSQLPKDRFSAERLKGVDSTLKIQPAELGDSAVYLCASSGPGQGGLSTDTQYFGPGTRLTVL.

In this sample, this clone turned up a few times. The chain uses TRBV18 and TRBJ2-5, with TRBD2 matching 15 bases. V trimming: 4 bases; J trimming: 2 bases; junction bases outside the gene matches: 8. The CDR3 totals 18 residues. CDR1 is KGHSH, CDR2 LQKENI, per germline. The CDR3 DNA follows: TGTGCCAGCTCACAGGGACTAGCGGGGGGCCGGAGTCAAGAGACCCAGTACTTC. It yields the protein CASSQGLAGGRSQETQYF. Supplemented by reference TRBV18 and TRBJ2-5, the full variable domain reads NAGVMQNPRHLVRRRGQEARLRCSPMKGHSHVYWYRQLPEEGLKFMVYLQKENIIDESGMPKERFSAEFPKEGPSILRIQQVVRGDSAAYFCASSQGLAGGRSQETQYFGPGTRLLVL.

The V call is TRBV3-1 (or the pseudogene TRBV3-2), the J call TRBJ2-2; D tentatively reads TRBD1 or TRBD2 (5 bases each). The CDR3 has 12 residues. V shed 8 bases and J shed 6 bases, with 10 bases lying between them. CDR1 LGHDT and CDR2 YNNKEL come from the germline V gene (reference sequence). The CDR3 spells CASRGAPGELFF. CDR3 DNA: TGTGCCAGCCGAGGGGCACCCGGGGAGCTGTTTTTT.

The chain links TRBV19 to TRBJ2-1; 12 nucleotides agree with TRBD2. Germline-derived CDR1 and CDR2 are LNHDA and SQIVND (reference sequence). The CDR3 is 16 amino acids. With 5 bases clipped from V and 0 bases from J, the junction kept 2 bases outside the gene matches. The CDR3 loop is CASSETSGGSYNEQFF. The DNA of the CDR3 is TGTGCCAGTAGTGAGACTAGCGGGGGCTCCTACAATGAGCAGTTCTTC.

A few counts support this clone. The gene calls are TRBV19 and TRBJ2-2; D may be TRBD1 (6 bases). The germline CDR1 and CDR2 sequences are LNHDA and SQIVND (reference sequence). Trimming cost V 4 bases and J 6 bases, with 15 bases left between them. This CDR3 region has 15 residues. CDR3 DNA sequence: TGTGCCAGTAGTACCCACTCACAGGGTTCCGGGGAGCTGTTTTTT. This encodes CASSTHSQGSGELFF.

The chain has TRBV5-1 and TRBJ2-1, with 13 nucleotides matching TRBD2. CDR1 SGHRS and CDR2 YFSETQ come from the germline V gene. With 5 bases clipped from V and 0 bases from J, the junction kept 17 bases outside the gene matches. There are 21 residues in the CDR3. The CDR3, as DNA: TGCGCCAGCAGGGCGGGAGGGCCAGGACTAGCGGGGGTCAGCTCCTACAATGAGCAGTTCTTC. As protein: CASRAGGPGLAGVSSYNEQFF.

This sequence joins TRBV6-5 and TRBJ1-6; D gene ambiguous. Per germline, CDR1 MNHEY and CDR2 SVGAGI. Deletions cut 0 bases from V and 5 bases from J, with 8 bases between. The CDR3 sequence is 15 residues long. CDR3 residues: CASSYSSGDNSPLHF. The DNA for the CDR3 is TGTGCCAGCAGTTACTCGAGCGGAGATAATTCACCCCTCCACTTT.

The CDR3 DNA reads TGTGCCAGCAGTGAACAGGGATTCTCCTACGAGCAGTACTTC. This codes for CASSEQGFSYEQYF. The chain carries TRBV6-1 and TRBJ2-7, with a weak D call TRBD1 (5 bases). Per germline, CDR1 MNHNS and CDR2 SASEGT. V was shortened by 2 bases and J by 0 bases, with 8 bases between the two germline ends. This CDR3 is built from 14 residues.

V usage is TRBV6-4 and J usage is TRBJ1-1; D might be TRBD1 (6 bases). Germline CDR1 is MRHNA and CDR2 is SNTAGT. CDR3 size: 13 residues. V was trimmed by 5 bases and J by 11 bases, leaving 18 bases between them. The CDR3 bases are TGTGCCAGCAGTCGACAGGCCCAGGAGGAGGCTTTCTTT. Its protein is CASSRQAQEEAFF.

The chain couples TRBV6-5 to TRBJ1-4; D possibly corresponds to TRBD1 (6 bases). The germline CDR1 and CDR2 sequences are MNHEY and SVGAGI. The CDR3 runs 14 residues. The ends were cut back, 5 bases at V and 4 bases at J, with 11 bases in the middle. CDR3 protein: CASSPGHYNEKLFF. In DNA, the CDR3 is TGTGCCAGCAGTCCGGGACATTATAATGAAAAACTGTTTTTT.

The rearrangement links TRBV28 to TRBJ1-5; D is undetermined. Deletions cut 7 bases from V and 5 bases from J, with 9 bases between. Germline CDR1 is MDHEN and CDR2 is SYDVKM. The CDR3 sequence is 12 residues long. In DNA form, the CDR3 reads TGTGCCAGCAATGGGGTGGATCAGCCCCAGCATTTT. Its translation: CASNGVDQPQHF.

This clone has only a few counts. The rearrangement uses TRBV12-5 and TRBJ2-3; no firm D call. CDR1 LGHNT and CDR2 FRNRAP come from the germline V gene. V was trimmed by 5 bases and J by 1 base, leaving 7 bases between them. The length of the CDR3 is 13 residues. This CDR3 reads CASGPRGTDTQYF. Written as DNA, the CDR3 is TGTGCTAGTGGTCCCCGCGGCACAGATACGCAGTATTTT.

This clone is labeled as medium-sized. The chain uses TRBV15 and TRBJ1-6; 7 bases align to TRBD1. The CDR3 spans 17 residues. With 5 bases clipped from V and 6 bases from J, the junction kept 13 bases outside the gene matches. Germline values: CDR1 LNHNV, CDR2 YYDKDF (reference sequence). The CDR3 sequence is CATSQLQTGTLNSPLHF. CDR3 in DNA: TGTGCCACCAGCCAGCTCCAGACAGGGACCCTTAATTCACCCCTCCACTTT.

The chain carries TRBV5-1 and TRBJ2-2; 10 nucleotides align to TRBD2. CDR1 and CDR2 (germline): SGHRS, YFSETQ. CDR3 length equals 17 residues. V dropped 0 bases and J dropped 0; count of bases not matched to a gene: 2. The CDR3 bases are TGCGCCAGCAGCTTGGCTAGCGGGGGCTCGAACACCGGGGAGCTGTTTTTT. It yields the protein CASSLASGGSNTGELFF.

The rearrangement joins TRBV5-1 to TRBJ2-3; 11 nucleotides line up with TRBD1. Germline V lookup: CDR1 SGHRS, CDR2 YFSETQ. There are 14 residues in the CDR3. Germline trimming cut 4 bases from V and 4 bases from J; bases unmatched to any gene: 2. The CDR3 DNA reads as TGCGCCAGCAGCCGGGGACAGGGGGCAGATACGCAGTATTTT. As protein: CASSRGQGADTQYF.

The chain is built from TRBV11-3 and TRBJ2-3; no clear D. This CDR3 contains 12 residues. Trimming took 4 bases from V and 0 from J, leaving 2 bases between them. Germline V lookup: CDR1 SGHNT, CDR2 YENEEA. The CDR3 spells CASSSSTDTQYF. For the CDR3, the DNA is TGTGCCAGCAGCTCTAGCACAGATACGCAGTATTTT.

The rearrangement links TRBV27 to TRBJ1-2, with 7 bases identical to TRBD1. The CDR3 has 16 residues. The germline CDR1 and CDR2 sequences are MNHEY and SMNVEV (reference sequence). V shed 4 bases and J 4 bases; nucleotides not matched to a gene: 12. CDR3 bases: TGTGCCAGCAGTTCGACAGGGTCCCCGGGTCTCTATGGCTACACCTTC. As protein: CASSSTGSPGLYGYTF.

This chain connects TRBV3-1 (or the pseudogene TRBV3-2) to TRBJ2-3; no firm D call. The germline V gene encodes CDR1 LGHDT and CDR2 YNNKEL (reference sequence). Trimming left V 4 bases short and J 1 base short, with 3 bases between. CDR3 length: 12 amino acids. The CDR3: CASSRGTDTQYF. The CDR3 DNA is TGTGCCAGCAGCCGAGGCACAGATACGCAGTATTTT.

As for this clone: Sequence at one end of the junction differs from germline and may be a read error. The chain combines TRBV28 with TRBJ2-7, with 10 positions matching TRBD1. This CDR3 is 13 amino acids long. Germline CDR1 MDHEN, CDR2 SYDVKM. CDR3 loop: CASSPGRDRGPGF. The CDR3 DNA reads as TGTGCCAGCAGTCCGGGTCGGGACAGGGGACCTGGCTTC.

The chain employs TRBV30 and TRBJ2-3, with 13 positions matching TRBD2. The CDR3 covers 17 residues. With V trimmed by 0 bases and J by 2 bases, 5 bases remained unmatched. Germline V lookup: CDR1 GTSNPN, CDR2 SVGIG (reference sequence). CDR3 nucleotide sequence: TGTGCCTGGAGTGTACTAGCGGGGGGGCGAAACACAGATACGCAGTATTTT. It encodes CAWSVLAGGRNTDTQYF.